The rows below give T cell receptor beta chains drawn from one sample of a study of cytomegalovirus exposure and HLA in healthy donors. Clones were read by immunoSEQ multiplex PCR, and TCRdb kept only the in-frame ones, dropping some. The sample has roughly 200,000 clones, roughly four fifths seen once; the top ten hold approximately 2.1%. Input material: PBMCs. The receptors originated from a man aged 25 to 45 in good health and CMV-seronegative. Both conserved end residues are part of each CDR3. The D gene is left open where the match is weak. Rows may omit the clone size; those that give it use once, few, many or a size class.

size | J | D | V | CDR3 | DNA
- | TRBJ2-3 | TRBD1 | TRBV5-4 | CASSSGGSGGFTDTQYF | TGTGCCAGCAGCTCAGGGGGTTCAGGGGGCTTTACAGATACGCAGTATTTT
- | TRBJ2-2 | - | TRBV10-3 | CAISTFRESQAGELFF | TGTGCCATCAGTACGTTTCGGGAGAGCCAGGCCGGGGAGCTGTTTTTT
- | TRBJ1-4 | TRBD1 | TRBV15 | CATSSRDRGLEKLFF | TGTGCCACCAGCTCCCGGGACAGGGGTTTGGAAAAACTGTTTTTT
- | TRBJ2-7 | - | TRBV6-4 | CASSAREGLFYEQYF | TGTGCCAGCAGTGCCAGGGAAGGGCTCTTCTACGAGCAATACTTC
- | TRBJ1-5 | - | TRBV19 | CASRTVSNQPQHF | TGTGCCAGTAGGACAGTTAGCAATCAGCCCCAGCATTTT
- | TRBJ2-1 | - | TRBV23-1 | CASSPPPGADNEQFF | TGCGCCAGCAGTCCTCCCCCGGGAGCAGACAATGAGCAGTTCTTC
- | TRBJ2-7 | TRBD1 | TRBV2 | CASGERTGMNEQYF | TGTGCCAGCGGCGAACGGACAGGGATGAACGAGCAGTACTTC
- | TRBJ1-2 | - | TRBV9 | CASSVGQGDGYTF | TGTGCCAGCAGCGTAGGGCAGGGCGATGGCTACACCTTC
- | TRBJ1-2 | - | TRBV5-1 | CASSLDAGYGYTF | TGCGCCAGCAGCTTGGATGCGGGCTATGGCTACACCTTC
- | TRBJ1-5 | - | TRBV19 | CASSILVSGIPSFDQPQHF | TGTGCCAGTAGTATTCTAGTGTCCGGGATCCCCTCGTTCGATCAGCCCCAGCATTTT
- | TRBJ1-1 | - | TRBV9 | CASSDTNARSPFF | TGTGCCAGCAGCGATACTAACGCCCGGAGTCCCTTCTTT
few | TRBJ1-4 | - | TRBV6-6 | CASVGGEDEKLFF | TGTGCCAGCGTGGGCGGGGAAGATGAAAAACTGTTTTTT
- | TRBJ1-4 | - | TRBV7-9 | CASSRAGEKLFF | TGTGCCAGCAGCCGAGCGGGGGAAAAACTGTTTTTT
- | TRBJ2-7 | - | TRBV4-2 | CASSQDVRSYEQYF | TGTGCCAGCAGCCAAGATGTGAGATCCTACGAGCAGTACTTC
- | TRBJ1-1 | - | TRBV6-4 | CASSDGGENTEAFF | TGTGCCAGCAGTGACGGGGGGGAGAACACTGAAGCTTTCTTT
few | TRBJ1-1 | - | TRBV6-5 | CASSFRSGTREAFF | TGTGCCAGCAGTTTCCGCTCAGGAACACGTGAAGCTTTCTTT
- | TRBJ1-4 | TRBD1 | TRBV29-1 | CSGRQGTEKLFF | TGCAGCGGGAGACAGGGGACTGAAAAACTGTTTTTT
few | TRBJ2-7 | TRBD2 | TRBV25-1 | CASSNRTSGFSYEQYF | TGTGCCAGCAGTAACCGGACTAGCGGGTTCTCCTACGAGCAGTACTTC
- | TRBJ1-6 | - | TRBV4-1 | CASSQGQRNSPLHF | TGCGCCAGCAGCCAAGGGCAGCGAAATTCACCCCTCCACTTT
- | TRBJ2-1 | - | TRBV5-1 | CASSFGGIDNEQFF | TGCGCCAGCAGCTTTGGGGGGATAGACAATGAGCAGTTCTTC
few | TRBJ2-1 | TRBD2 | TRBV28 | CASTPAGGDYNEQFF | TGTGCCAGCACCCCAGCGGGAGGGGACTACAATGAGCAGTTCTTC
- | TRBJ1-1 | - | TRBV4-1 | CASSQQVVTEAFF | TGCGCCAGCAGCCAACAGGTGGTCACTGAAGCTTTCTTT
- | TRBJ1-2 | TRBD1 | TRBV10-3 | CAIIGQGAPGYTF | TGTGCCATCATAGGACAGGGGGCGCCTGGCTACACCTTC
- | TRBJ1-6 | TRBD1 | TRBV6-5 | CASTKGQGNSPLHF | TGTGCCAGCACCAAGGGACAGGGTAATTCACCCCTCCACTTT
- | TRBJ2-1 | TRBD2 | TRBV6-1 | CASKAGGFQNEQFF | TGTGCCAGCAAGGCGGGAGGGTTCCAAAATGAGCAGTTCTTC
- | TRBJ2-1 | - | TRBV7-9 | CASSHSFEDSHNEQFF | TGTGCCAGCAGCCACTCCTTTGAGGACAGCCACAATGAGCAGTTCTTC
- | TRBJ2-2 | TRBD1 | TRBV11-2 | CASTGRTGGVGELFF | TGTGCCAGCACCGGGAGGACAGGGGGAGTCGGGGAGCTGTTTTTT
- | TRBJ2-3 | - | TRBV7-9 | CASSFLADTQYF | TGTGCCAGCAGCTTTTTAGCAGATACGCAGTATTTT
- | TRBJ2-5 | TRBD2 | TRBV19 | CASSVLATITETQYF | TGTGCCAGTAGTGTACTAGCGACTATTACGGAGACCCAGTACTTC
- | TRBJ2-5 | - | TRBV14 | CASSQVVGQETQYF | TGTGCCAGCAGCCAGGTTGTCGGGCAAGAGACCCAGTACTTC
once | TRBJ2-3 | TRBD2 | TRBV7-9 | CASSPDGRSTDTQYF | TGTGCCAGCAGCCCCGACGGGAGGAGCACAGATACGCAGTATTTT